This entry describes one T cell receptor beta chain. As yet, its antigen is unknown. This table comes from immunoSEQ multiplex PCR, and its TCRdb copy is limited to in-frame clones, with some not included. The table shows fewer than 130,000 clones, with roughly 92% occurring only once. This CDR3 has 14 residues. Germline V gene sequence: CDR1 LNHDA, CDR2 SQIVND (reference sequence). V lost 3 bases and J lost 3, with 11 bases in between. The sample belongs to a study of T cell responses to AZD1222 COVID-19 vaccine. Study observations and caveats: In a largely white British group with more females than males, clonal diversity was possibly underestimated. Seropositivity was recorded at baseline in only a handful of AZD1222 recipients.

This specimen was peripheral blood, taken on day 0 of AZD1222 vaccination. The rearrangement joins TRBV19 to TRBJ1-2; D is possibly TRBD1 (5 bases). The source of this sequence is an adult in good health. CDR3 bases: TGTGCCAGTAGTATCGTTCCGGGGGACTATGGCTACACCTTC. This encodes CASSIVPGDYGYTF.